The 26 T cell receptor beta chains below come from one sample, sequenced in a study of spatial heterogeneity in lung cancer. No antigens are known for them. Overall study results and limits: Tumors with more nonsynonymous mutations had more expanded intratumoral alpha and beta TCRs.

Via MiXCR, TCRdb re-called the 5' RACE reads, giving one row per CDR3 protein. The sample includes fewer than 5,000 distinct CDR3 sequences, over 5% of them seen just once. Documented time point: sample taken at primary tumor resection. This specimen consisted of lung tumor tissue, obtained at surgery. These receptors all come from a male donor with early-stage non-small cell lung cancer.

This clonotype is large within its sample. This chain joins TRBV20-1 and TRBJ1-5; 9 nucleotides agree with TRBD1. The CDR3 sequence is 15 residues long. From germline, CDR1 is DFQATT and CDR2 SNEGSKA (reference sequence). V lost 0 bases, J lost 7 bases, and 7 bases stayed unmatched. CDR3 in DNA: TGCAGTGCTAGAGAGGGGACAGGGCAGGGGCAGCCCCAGCATTTT. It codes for CSAREGTGQGQPQHF.

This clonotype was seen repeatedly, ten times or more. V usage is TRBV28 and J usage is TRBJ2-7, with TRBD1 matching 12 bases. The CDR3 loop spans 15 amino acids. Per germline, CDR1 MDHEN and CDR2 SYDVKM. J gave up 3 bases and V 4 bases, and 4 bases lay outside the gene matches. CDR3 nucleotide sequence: TGTGCCAGCAGTTCGGGGACAGGGGGCTTCTACGAGCAGTACTTC. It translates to CASSSGTGGFYEQYF.

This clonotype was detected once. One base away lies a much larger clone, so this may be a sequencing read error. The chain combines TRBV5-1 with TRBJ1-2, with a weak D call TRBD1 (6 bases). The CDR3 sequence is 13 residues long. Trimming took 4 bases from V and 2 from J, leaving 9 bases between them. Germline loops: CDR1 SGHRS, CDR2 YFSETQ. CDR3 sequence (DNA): TGCGCCAGCAGCGGGGGCCTGAACTATGGCTACACCTTC. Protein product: CASSGGLNYGYTF.

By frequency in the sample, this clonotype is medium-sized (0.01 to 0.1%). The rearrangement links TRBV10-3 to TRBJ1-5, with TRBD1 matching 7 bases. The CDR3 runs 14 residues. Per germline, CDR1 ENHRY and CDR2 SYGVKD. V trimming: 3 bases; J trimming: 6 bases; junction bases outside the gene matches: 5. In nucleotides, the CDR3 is TGTGCCATCAGTGACCCGGGACAGACTCAGCCCCAGCATTTT. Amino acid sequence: CAISDPGQTQPQHF.

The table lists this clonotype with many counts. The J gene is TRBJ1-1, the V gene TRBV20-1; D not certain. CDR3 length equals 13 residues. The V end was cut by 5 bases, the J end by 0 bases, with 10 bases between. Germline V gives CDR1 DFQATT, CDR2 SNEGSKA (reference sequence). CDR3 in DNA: TGCAGTGCTGTGAGGCGAGTGAACACTGAAGCTTTCTTT. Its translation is CSAVRRVNTEAFF.

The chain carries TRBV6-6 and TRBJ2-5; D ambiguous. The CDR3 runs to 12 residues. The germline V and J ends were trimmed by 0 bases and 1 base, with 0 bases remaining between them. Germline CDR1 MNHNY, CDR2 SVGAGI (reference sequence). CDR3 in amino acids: CASSYSQETQYF. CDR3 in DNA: TGTGCCAGCAGTTACTCCCAAGAGACCCAGTACTTC.

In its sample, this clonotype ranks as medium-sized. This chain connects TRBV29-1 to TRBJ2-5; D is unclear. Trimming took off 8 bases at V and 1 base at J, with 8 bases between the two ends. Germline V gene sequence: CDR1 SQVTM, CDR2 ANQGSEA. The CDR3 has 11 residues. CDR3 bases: TGCAGCATCATGTCCCAAGAGACCCAGTACTTC. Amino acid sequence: CSIMSQETQYF.

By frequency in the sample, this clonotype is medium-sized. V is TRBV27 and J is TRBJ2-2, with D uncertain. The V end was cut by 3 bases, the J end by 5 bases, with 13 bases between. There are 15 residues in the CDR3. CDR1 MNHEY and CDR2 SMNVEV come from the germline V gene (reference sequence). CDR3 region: CASSFVLWGTGELFF. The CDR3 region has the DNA TGTGCCAGCAGTTTCGTTCTGTGGGGAACCGGGGAGCTGTTTTTT.

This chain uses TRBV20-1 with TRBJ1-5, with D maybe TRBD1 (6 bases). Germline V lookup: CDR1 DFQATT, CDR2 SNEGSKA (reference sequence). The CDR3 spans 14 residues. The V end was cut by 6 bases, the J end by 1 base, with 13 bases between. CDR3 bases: TGCAGTGCCAAACAGGGCAACAGCAATCAGCCCCAGCATTTT. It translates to CSAKQGNSNQPQHF.

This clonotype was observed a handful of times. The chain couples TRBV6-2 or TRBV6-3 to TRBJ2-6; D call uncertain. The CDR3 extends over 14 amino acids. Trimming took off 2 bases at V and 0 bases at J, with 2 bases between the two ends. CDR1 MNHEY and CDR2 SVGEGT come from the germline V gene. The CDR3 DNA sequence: TGTGCCAGCAGTTACAACTCTGGGGCCAACGTCCTGACTTTC. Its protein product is CASSYNSGANVLTF.

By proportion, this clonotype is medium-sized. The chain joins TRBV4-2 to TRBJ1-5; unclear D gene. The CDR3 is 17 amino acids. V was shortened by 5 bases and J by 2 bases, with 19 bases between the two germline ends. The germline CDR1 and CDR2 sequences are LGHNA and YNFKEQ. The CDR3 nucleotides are TGTGCCAGCAGCTACCCTCGGAGGAGCCATGGCAATCAGCCCCAGCATTTT. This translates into CASSYPRRSHGNQPQHF.

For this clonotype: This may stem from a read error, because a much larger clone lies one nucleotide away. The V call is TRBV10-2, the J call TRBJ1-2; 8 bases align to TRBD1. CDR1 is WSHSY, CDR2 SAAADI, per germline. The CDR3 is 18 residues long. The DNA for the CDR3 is TGCGCCAGCAGTGAGTCGAAGCAGGGGGCGAAATTCGAGGATGGCTACAACTTC. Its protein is CASSESKQGAKFEDGYNF.

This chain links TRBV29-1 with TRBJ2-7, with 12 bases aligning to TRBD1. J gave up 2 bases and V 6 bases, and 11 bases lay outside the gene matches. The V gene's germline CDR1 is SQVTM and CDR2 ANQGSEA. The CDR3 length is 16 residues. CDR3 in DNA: TGCAGCGTGGCCGGGACAGGGGGCTTTAGAGCCTACGAGCAGTACTTC. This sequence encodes CSVAGTGGFRAYEQYF.

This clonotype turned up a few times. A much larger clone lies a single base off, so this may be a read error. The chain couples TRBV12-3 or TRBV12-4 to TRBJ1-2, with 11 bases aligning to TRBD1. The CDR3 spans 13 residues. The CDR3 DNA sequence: TGTGCCAGCAGTCCGGACAGGGGGCATGGCTACAACTTC. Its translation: CASSPDRGHGYNF.

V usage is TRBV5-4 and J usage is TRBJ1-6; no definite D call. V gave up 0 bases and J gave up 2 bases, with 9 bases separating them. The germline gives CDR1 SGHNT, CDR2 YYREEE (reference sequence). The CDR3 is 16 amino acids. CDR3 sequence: CASSLDRVAYNSPLHF. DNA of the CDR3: TGTGCCAGCAGCTTGGACCGGGTGGCCTATAATTCACCCCTCCACTTT.

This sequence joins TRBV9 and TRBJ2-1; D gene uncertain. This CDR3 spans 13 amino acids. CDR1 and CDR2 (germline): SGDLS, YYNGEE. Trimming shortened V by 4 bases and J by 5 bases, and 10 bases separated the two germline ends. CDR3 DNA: TGTGCCAGCAGCAAACAACCCGACAATGAGCAGTTCTTC. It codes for CASSKQPDNEQFF.

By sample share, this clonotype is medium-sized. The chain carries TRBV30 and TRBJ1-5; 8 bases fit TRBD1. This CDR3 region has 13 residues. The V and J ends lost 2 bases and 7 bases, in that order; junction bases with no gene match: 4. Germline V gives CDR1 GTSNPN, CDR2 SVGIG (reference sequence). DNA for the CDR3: TGTGCCTGGAGTCCGGACAGGGACCAGCCCCAGCATTTT. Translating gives CAWSPDRDQPQHF.

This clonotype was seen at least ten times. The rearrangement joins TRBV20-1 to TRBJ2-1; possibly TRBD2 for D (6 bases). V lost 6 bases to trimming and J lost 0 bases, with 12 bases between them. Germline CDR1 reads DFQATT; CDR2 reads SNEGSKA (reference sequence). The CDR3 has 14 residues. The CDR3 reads CSARGLRSYNEQFF. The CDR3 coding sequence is TGCAGTGCAAGGGGACTGCGCTCCTACAATGAGCAGTTCTTC.

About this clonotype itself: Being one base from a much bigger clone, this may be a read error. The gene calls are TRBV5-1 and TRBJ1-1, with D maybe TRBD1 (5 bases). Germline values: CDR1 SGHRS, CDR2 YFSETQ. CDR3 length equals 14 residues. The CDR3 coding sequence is TGCGCCAGCACCAACACGGGGCCAAACACTAAAGCTTTCTTT. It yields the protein CASTNTGPNTKAFF.

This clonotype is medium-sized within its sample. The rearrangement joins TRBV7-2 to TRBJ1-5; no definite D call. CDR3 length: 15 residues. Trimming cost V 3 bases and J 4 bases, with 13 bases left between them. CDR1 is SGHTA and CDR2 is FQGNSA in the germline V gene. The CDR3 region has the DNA TGTGCCAGCAGCTTCCGGGGTGGTGGTAATCAGCCCCAGCATTTT. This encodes CASSFRGGGNQPQHF.

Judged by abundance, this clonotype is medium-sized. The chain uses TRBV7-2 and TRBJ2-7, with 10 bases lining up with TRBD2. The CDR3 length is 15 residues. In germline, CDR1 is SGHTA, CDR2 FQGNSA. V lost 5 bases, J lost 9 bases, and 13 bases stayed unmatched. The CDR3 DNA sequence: TGTGCCAGCAGCGCCGGGACTAGCGCCCCGTCGGGGCAGTACTTC. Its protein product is CASSAGTSAPSGQYF.

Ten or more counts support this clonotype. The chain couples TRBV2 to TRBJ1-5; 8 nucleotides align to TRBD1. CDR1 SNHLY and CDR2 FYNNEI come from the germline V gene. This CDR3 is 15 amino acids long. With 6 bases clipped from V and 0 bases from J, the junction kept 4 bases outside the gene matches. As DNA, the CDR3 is TGTGCCAGCAGCGGGACAGGAATTAGCAATCAGCCCCAGCATTTT. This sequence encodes CASSGTGISNQPQHF.

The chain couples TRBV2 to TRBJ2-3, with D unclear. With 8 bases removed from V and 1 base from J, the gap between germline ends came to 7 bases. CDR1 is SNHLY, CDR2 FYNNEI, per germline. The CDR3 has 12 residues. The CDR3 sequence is CASDMGTDTQYF. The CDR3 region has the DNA TGTGCCAGCGACATGGGCACAGATACGCAGTATTTT.

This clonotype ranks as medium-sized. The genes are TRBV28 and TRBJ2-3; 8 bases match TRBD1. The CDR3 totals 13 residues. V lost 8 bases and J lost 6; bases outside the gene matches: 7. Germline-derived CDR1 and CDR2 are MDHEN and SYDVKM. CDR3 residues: CASRTGSADTQYF. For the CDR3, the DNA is TGTGCCAGCCGGACAGGGTCTGCGGATACGCAGTATTTT.

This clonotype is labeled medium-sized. The CDR3 sequence is CASSQDLTGNSYEQYF. The DNA of the CDR3 is TGTGCCAGCAGCCAAGATTTGACAGGGAACTCCTACGAGCAGTACTTC. The V gene is TRBV4-2, the J gene TRBJ2-7, with 7 bases that match TRBD1. Looked up from germline, CDR1 is LGHNA and CDR2 is YNFKEQ. This CDR3 region has 16 residues. Trimming removed 0 bases from V and 0 bases from J; junction bases left unmatched: 5.

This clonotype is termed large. The CDR3 DNA reads TGTGCCAGCAGAGATGGGGAGCTGTTTTTT. This translates into CASRDGELFF. The rearrangement links TRBV6-2 or TRBV6-3 to TRBJ2-2; D not certain. Looked up from germline, CDR1 is MNHEY and CDR2 is SVGEGT. The CDR3 loop spans 10 amino acids. Trimming took 6 bases from V and 8 from J, leaving 4 bases between them.